Listed here are 21 T cell receptor beta chains from one sample, sequenced in a study of cytomegalovirus exposure and HLA in healthy donors. PCR involved 60 Vbeta and 13 Jbeta primers. Sequencing used immunoSEQ multiplex PCR; TCRdb keeps in-frame clones, though not all of them. The table has about 150,000 clones, 73% seen once. The specimen was PBMCs. These receptors originate from a woman between 18 and 30 years old in good health and CMV-seronegative.

This chain links TRBV27 with TRBJ2-2; D is uncertain. Germline values: CDR1 MNHEY, CDR2 SMNVEV (reference sequence). Trimming pared 3 bases from V and 5 bases from J, leaving 10 bases between. The CDR3 contains 14 residues. CDR3 DNA: TGTGCCAGCAGTTTTACAGTTCTAACCGGGGAGCTGTTTTTT. Encoded protein: CASSFTVLTGELFF.

This clone turned up a few times. The rearrangement joins TRBV5-4 to TRBJ1-2; tentatively, D is TRBD1 (6 bases). This CDR3 is built from 12 residues. V lost 2 bases and J lost 7, with 9 bases in between. Germline V gene data show CDR1 as SGHNT and CDR2 as YYREEE (reference sequence). In nucleotides, the CDR3 is TGTGCCAGCAGCTTATTGACAGGTGGCTACACCTTC. Translating it yields CASSLLTGGYTF.

This clone was detected a few times. The chain couples TRBV19 to TRBJ1-6, with D perhaps TRBD1 (6 bases). The CDR3 has 15 amino acids. V lost 5 bases to trimming and J lost 6 bases, with 14 bases between them. Germline V gene data show CDR1 as LNHDA and CDR2 as SQIVND (reference sequence). CDR3 sequence reads: CASSVTGQLNSPLHF. The CDR3 DNA reads TGTGCCAGTAGTGTAACGGGACAACTTAATTCACCCCTCCACTTT.

The CDR3 protein is CASSLGRGDNEQFF. CDR3 DNA sequence: TGTGCCAGCAGTTTGGGGCGGGGAGACAATGAGCAGTTCTTC. The chain is built from TRBV27 and TRBJ2-1; D possibly corresponds to TRBD2 (6 bases). V was trimmed by 3 bases and J by 5 bases, leaving 11 bases between them. This CDR3 contains 14 residues. The germline V gene encodes CDR1 MNHEY and CDR2 SMNVEV (reference sequence).

The chain combines TRBV9 with TRBJ2-7; D is possibly TRBD2 (6 bases). V lost 1 base, J lost 3 bases, and 14 bases lay in between. The CDR3 is made up of 15 amino acids. The germline CDR1 and CDR2 sequences are SGDLS and YYNGEE. Here the CDR3 reads CASSVKRERDYEQYV. CDR3 nucleotide sequence: TGTGCCAGCAGCGTAAAACGGGAGAGGGACTACGAGCAGTACGTC.

The rearrangement links TRBV10-2 to TRBJ2-7, with 9 nucleotides matching TRBD2. This CDR3 has 13 residues. The V gene end was trimmed by 5 bases and the J gene end by 6 bases; junction bases not matched to a gene: 5. Germline V lookup: CDR1 WSHSY, CDR2 SAAADI. The CDR3 bases are TGCGCCAGCAGTAGCGGGAGGAGGGCCGAGCAGTACGTC. This encodes CASSSGRRAEQYV.

The chain carries TRBV11-2 and TRBJ2-5, with D tentatively TRBD2 (6 bases). Trimming cost V 6 bases and J 2 bases, with 10 bases left between them. The CDR3 spans 13 residues. The germline V gene encodes CDR1 SGHAT and CDR2 FQNNGV. The CDR3 reads CASSRERQETQYF. CDR3 in DNA: TGTGCCAGCAGTCGGGAGAGACAAGAGACCCAGTACTTC.

The sample holds one count of this clone. The chain employs TRBV6-1 and TRBJ2-7, with 7 bases that match TRBD2. The V gene end was trimmed by 4 bases and the J gene end by 2 bases; junction bases not matched to a gene: 5. Looked up from germline, CDR1 is MNHNS and CDR2 is SASEGT. The length of the CDR3 is 14 residues. Written as DNA, the CDR3 is TGTGCCAGCAGTGCGACTAGCCCTCCCTACGAGCAGTACTTC. Translated, it gives CASSATSPPYEQYF.

V usage is TRBV11-2 and J usage is TRBJ2-1; D may be TRBD1 (6 bases). CDR3 size: 14 residues. V was shortened by 6 bases and J by 1 base, with 10 bases between the two germline ends. CDR1 is SGHAT, CDR2 FQNNGV, per germline. CDR3 in amino acids: CASRAGTSYNEQFF. The CDR3 nucleotides are TGTGCCAGCAGGGCCGGGACATCCTACAATGAGCAGTTCTTC.

This clone was picked up a small number of times. This rearrangement joins TRBV7-3 to TRBJ2-7, with unresolved D. This CDR3 spans 13 amino acids. Germline assignment: CDR1 SGHTA and CDR2 FQGTGA. V was shortened by 3 bases and J by 3 bases, with 9 bases between the two germline ends. The CDR3 bases are TGTGCCAGCAGCTTGGGCCCCCTCTACGAGCAGTACTTC. Amino acid sequence: CASSLGPLYEQYF. Full variable domain (rest looked up from reference TRBV7-3 and TRBJ2-7): GAGVSQTPSNKVTEKGKYVELRCDPISGHTALYWYRQSLGQGPEFLIYFQGTGAADDSGLPNDRFFAVRPEGSVSTLKIQRTERGDSAVYLCASSLGPLYEQYFGPGTRLTVT.

The chain employs TRBV6-5 and TRBJ2-7; 8 bases match TRBD2. The CDR3 is 16 amino acids. Losses at the gene ends were 0 bases for V and 0 bases for J; bases not matched to a gene: 4. Germline CDR1 is MNHEY and CDR2 is SVGAGI. The DNA of the CDR3 is TGTGCCAGCAGTTACTCGATCGGGGGGGCCTCCTACGAGCAGTACTTC. Its protein is CASSYSIGGASYEQYF.

For this clone: An end of the junction differs from the germline gene, which may be a read error. The chain has TRBV7-9 and TRBJ2-7; TRBD2 might be the D (6 bases). Germline-derived CDR1 and CDR2 are SEHNR and FQNEAQ (reference sequence). CDR3 length: 17 residues. CDR3 in amino acids: CSSSPDRWRDGSYEQYF. The CDR3 bases are TGTTCCAGCAGCCCCGACCGTTGGAGGGACGGCTCCTACGAGCAGTACTTC.

The chain couples TRBV6-1 to TRBJ1-5; D ambiguous. From germline, CDR1 is MNHNS and CDR2 SASEGT. The CDR3 has 15 amino acids. The V and J ends lost 3 bases and 4 bases respectively, with 13 bases between them. CDR3 sequence reads: CASSDRRRRNQPQHF. The CDR3 DNA reads as TGTGCCAGCAGTGATAGGCGCAGGAGGAATCAGCCCCAGCATTTT.

V usage is TRBV9 and J usage is TRBJ2-3; TRBD1 aligns across 10 bases. The CDR3 has 16 amino acids. V lost 2 bases to trimming and J lost 6 bases; unmatched junction nucleotides: 9. Germline V gene lookup returns CDR1 SGDLS and CDR2 YYNGEE. The CDR3 loop is CASSVSDRGLRDTQYF. CDR3 coding DNA: TGTGCCAGCAGCGTCTCAGACAGGGGGCTTCGGGATACGCAGTATTTT.

The chain carries TRBV6-6 and TRBJ2-5; TRBD2 aligns across 11 bases. V trimming: 7 bases; J trimming: 4 bases; junction bases outside the gene matches: 11. The CDR3 length is 16 residues. CDR1 and CDR2 (germline): MNHNY, SVGAGI (reference sequence). The CDR3 bases are TGTGCCAGCAACTCCTATAGCGGGAGGGCCGTAGAGACCCAGTACTTC. Translated, it gives CASNSYSGRAVETQYF.

Comments on this clone: An end of the junction differs from the germline gene, which may be a read error. The V gene is TRBV28, the J gene TRBJ2-6, with D perhaps matching TRBD1 (5 bases). There are 16 residues in the CDR3. In germline, CDR1 is MDHEN, CDR2 SYDVKM. This CDR3 reads CASSLPRGSGANGLTF. Here the CDR3 DNA reads TGTGCCAGCAGTTTACCTCGAGGCTCTGGGGCCAACGGCCTGACTTTC.

The V call is TRBV28, the J call TRBJ2-1; 9 bases map to TRBD2. The CDR3 is made up of 15 amino acids. J was trimmed by 7 bases and V by 4 bases; bases with no gene match: 8. CDR1 and CDR2 from the germline V gene are MDHEN and SYDVKM. Written as DNA, the CDR3 is TGTGCCAGCAGTTCTCCCGGGACTAGCCTGAATGAGCAGTTCTTC. Its protein is CASSSPGTSLNEQFF.

This clone was observed a handful of times. The chain joins TRBV9 to TRBJ2-5; TRBD2 agrees at 7 bases. CDR1 and CDR2 from the germline V gene are SGDLS and YYNGEE. This CDR3 is built from 15 residues. V shed 5 bases, J shed 0 bases, and the junction held 7 bases outside the gene matches. DNA of the CDR3: TGTGCCAGCAGTGACTCCGGGACTAACCAAGAGACCCAGTACTTC. This encodes CASSDSGTNQETQYF.

This chain connects TRBV5-6 to TRBJ2-1; no clear D. CDR3 length equals 13 residues. The germline gives CDR1 SGHDT, CDR2 YYEEEE. The V and J ends lost 4 bases and 8 bases respectively, with 13 bases between them. In DNA form, the CDR3 reads TGTGCCAGCAGCGTTGACTTTTACGATGAGCAGTTCTTC. Protein product: CASSVDFYDEQFF.

The CDR3 sequence: CASSVNMNTEAFF. DNA of the CDR3: TGTGCCAGCAGCGTTAACATGAACACTGAAGCTTTCTTT. V usage is TRBV9 and J usage is TRBJ1-1; D is undetermined. Germline V CDR1 and CDR2: SGDLS, YYNGEE. This CDR3 comprises 13 residues. Deletions cut 2 bases from V and 0 bases from J, with 5 bases between.

J is TRBJ1-1 and V is TRBV28; maybe TRBD1 (5 bases). V was cut by 3 bases and J by 4 bases, with 12 bases left in between. Germline lookup yields CDR1 MDHEN and CDR2 SYDVKM. The CDR3 contains 14 residues. The DNA of the CDR3 is TGTGCCAGCAGTTTTGTTCAGGGTCGCACTGAAGCTTTCTTT. Translation: CASSFVQGRTEAFF.